These 22 T cell receptor beta chains were all obtained from the same sample, sequenced in a study of vaccination effects on CD4 cells after COVID-19. Their recognized antigens are unknown. Pools of viral peptides were used by the ViraFEST assay to expand antigen-specific CD4+ T cells ahead of sequencing. When ten to eleven days of culture had elapsed, CD4+ T cells were isolated. Testing of the vaccine recipients showed negative nucleocapsid antibodies and no prior SARS-CoV-2 infection. Clones were sequenced by immunoSEQ multiplex PCR, and TCRdb holds only the in-frame ones, with some missing. Here the sample spans 35,000 to 55,000 clones, around 76% being singletons. The sequenced sample was CD4+ T cells from PBMCs cultured with SARS-CoV-2 spike peptides, obtained before COVID-19 vaccination. These receptors originate from a human donor who received a COVID-19 vaccine.

The chain recombines TRBV18 with TRBJ1-5; D unclear. CDR3 length: 14 amino acids. V lost 2 bases to trimming and J lost 1 base, with 6 bases between them. Germline V gene sequence: CDR1 KGHSH, CDR2 LQKENI. The CDR3 region is CASSPGSSNQPQHF. The CDR3 coding sequence is TGTGCCAGCTCACCAGGGTCAAGCAATCAGCCCCAGCATTTT.

J is TRBJ1-2 and V is TRBV4-3; D gene unclear. Looked up from germline, CDR1 is LGHNA and CDR2 is YSLEER. The V and J ends lost 0 bases and 0 bases respectively, with 8 bases between them. The CDR3 is 15 amino acids. The CDR3 protein is CASSQELVANYGYTF. CDR3 nucleotide sequence: TGCGCCAGCAGCCAAGAATTAGTAGCTAACTATGGCTACACCTTC.

The rearrangement joins TRBV9 to TRBJ2-7; the match to TRBD1 covers 8 bases. Trimming at V came to 4 bases and at J to 2 bases, leaving 11 bases not matched to a gene. Germline loops: CDR1 SGDLS, CDR2 YYNGEE. This CDR3 spans 16 amino acids. Here the CDR3 DNA reads TGTGCCAGCAGCTCCCATTACAGGGGGGTCGCCTACGAGCAGTACGTC. Protein: CASSSHYRGVAYEQYV.

V gene TRBV6-2 or TRBV6-3 combines with J gene TRBJ2-3; D may match TRBD1 or TRBD2 (5 bases each). The V and J ends lost 0 bases and 0 bases respectively, with 13 bases between them. Per germline, CDR1 MNHEY and CDR2 SVGEGT. The CDR3 totals 17 residues. DNA of the CDR3: TGTGCCAGCAGTTACTCCTTTAACGGGGCGAGCACAGATACGCAGTATTTT. Translating gives CASSYSFNGASTDTQYF.

This clone showed up just once. This rearrangement joins TRBV9 to TRBJ1-2; D not resolved. Germline V gene sequence: CDR1 SGDLS, CDR2 YYNGEE. The CDR3 contains 13 residues. The V end lost 0 bases, the J end lost 2 bases, and 5 bases lay between the germline ends. The DNA for the CDR3 is TGTGCCAGCAGCGTAGGGGCAAACTATGGCTACACCTTC. Its protein is CASSVGANYGYTF.

The J gene is TRBJ2-3, the V gene TRBV28, with 9 bases identical to TRBD2. The germline CDR1 and CDR2 sequences are MDHEN and SYDVKM. CDR3 length: 15 residues. Trimming cost V 6 bases and J 6 bases; bases outside gene matches: 10. The CDR3 loop reads CASRAGGLSRDTQYF. Written as DNA, the CDR3 is TGTGCCAGCAGAGCGGGGGGCCTCTCACGGGATACGCAGTATTTT.

The chain uses TRBV27 and TRBJ2-3, with D perhaps TRBD1 (6 bases). CDR3 length: 15 amino acids. CDR1 and CDR2 (germline): MNHEY, SMNVEV (reference sequence). V was pared by 2 bases and J by 1 base, with 10 bases between. The CDR3 DNA reads as TGTGCCAGCAGTTTACCAGGGGTGGGCACAGATACGCAGTATTTT. Its protein is CASSLPGVGTDTQYF.

V gene TRBV19 combines with J gene TRBJ2-3; 8 bases map to TRBD2. The CDR3 runs 15 residues. V was clipped by 6 bases and J by 2 bases; unmatched bases: 7. Germline-derived CDR1 and CDR2 are LNHDA and SQIVND (reference sequence). For the CDR3, the DNA is TGTGCCAGTAGCCTTCAGGGACTAGACACAGATACGCAGTATTTT. Amino acid sequence: CASSLQGLDTDTQYF.

The chain employs TRBV4-1 and TRBJ2-5; 10 bases line up with TRBD2. The junction had 7 bases not matched to a gene; V was cut back by 1 base and J by 2 bases. CDR3 size: 17 residues. The germline CDR1 and CDR2 sequences are MGHRA and YSYEKL. The CDR3 sequence is CASSQVGQRGGQETQYF. CDR3 in DNA: TGCGCCAGCAGCCAAGTCGGTCAGCGGGGGGGACAAGAGACCCAGTACTTC.

CDR3 loop: CASSGTKGYTF. In DNA form, the CDR3 reads TGTGCCAGCAGCGGGACTAAGGGCTACACCTTC. The chain has TRBV12-3 or TRBV12-4 and TRBJ1-2; D may be TRBD1 (5 bases). Trimming shortened V by 6 bases and J by 8 bases, and 10 bases separated the two germline ends. This CDR3 contains 11 residues.

This clone was found a few times. This chain connects TRBV19 to TRBJ2-1, with 7 positions matching TRBD2. J gave up 4 bases and V 7 bases, and 10 bases lay outside the gene matches. This CDR3 has 15 amino acids. Germline V gene lookup returns CDR1 LNHDA and CDR2 SQIVND (reference sequence). CDR3 sequence reads: CASIKRAGPYNEQFF. The CDR3 DNA follows: TGTGCCAGTATAAAGAGAGCGGGGCCATACAATGAGCAGTTCTTC.

In DNA form, the CDR3 reads TGTGCCAGTCGGGGGCCAGGGGTTGGGGCCACCGGGGAGCTGTTTTTT. Protein product: CASRGPGVGATGELFF. V usage is TRBV7-2 and J usage is TRBJ2-2; the D call may be TRBD1 or TRBD2 (6 bases each). The CDR3 has 16 residues. From germline, CDR1 is SGHTA and CDR2 FQGNSA. V lost 9 bases and J lost 4, with 21 bases in between. Combining the CDR3 with reference TRBV7-2 and TRBJ2-2 gives the whole variable domain GAGVSQSPSNKVTEKGKDVELRCDPISGHTALYWYRQSLGQGLEFLIYFQGNSAPDKSGLPSDRFSAERTGGSVSTLTIQRTQQEDSAVYLCASRGPGVGATGELFFGEGSRLTVL.

Points on this clone: The junction does not match germline at one end; this may be a read error. Other DNA sequences in the sample encode the same CDR3. The chain recombines TRBV3-1 (or the pseudogene TRBV3-2) with TRBJ1-2; D might be TRBD1 (5 bases). This CDR3 has 13 amino acids. Germline CDR1 and CDR2: LGHDT and YNNKEL (reference sequence). CDR3 nucleotides: TGTGCCAGCAGACCTGGGGGGAACTATGGCTACACCTTT. This encodes CASRPGGNYGYTF.

The chain employs TRBV27 and TRBJ1-6; 8 bases line up with TRBD1. Germline V gene lookup returns CDR1 MNHEY and CDR2 SMNVEV (reference sequence). The CDR3 covers 16 residues. Trimming at V came to 2 bases and at J to 6 bases, leaving 6 bases not matched to a gene. CDR3 in DNA: TGTGCCAGCAGTTTACCTGGACAGGGTGCTAATTCACCCCTCCACTTT. This translates into CASSLPGQGANSPLHF.

The chain joins TRBV5-8 to TRBJ2-7; 10 nucleotides agree with TRBD1. CDR3 length: 14 amino acids. V was pared by 4 bases and J by 3 bases, with 4 bases of the junction left unmatched. Germline V gene lookup returns CDR1 SGHTS and CDR2 YDEGEE. CDR3 in DNA: TGTGCCAGCAGCCCGCGGACAGGGGGCTACGAGCAGTACGTC. Amino acid sequence: CASSPRTGGYEQYV.

The sample holds one count of this clone. The chain is built from TRBV2 and TRBJ1-1; D is uncertain. Trimming removed 6 bases from V and 0 bases from J, with 14 bases in between. The CDR3 is made up of 15 amino acids. Germline lookup yields CDR1 SNHLY and CDR2 FYNNEI. The CDR3 here is CASSPNELMNTEAFF. For the CDR3, the DNA is TGTGCCAGCAGCCCAAACGAGCTAATGAACACTGAAGCTTTCTTT. The full variable domain, completed using reference TRBV2 and TRBJ1-1, is EPEVTQTPSHQVTQMGQEVILRCVPISNHLYFYWYRQILGQKVEFLVSFYNNEISEKSEIFDDQFSVERPDGSNFTLKIRSTKLEDSAMYFCASSPNELMNTEAFFGQGTRLTVV.

The chain has TRBV7-2 and TRBJ2-7; perhaps TRBD1 as D (6 bases). CDR1 and CDR2 (germline): SGHTA, FQGNSA. Deletions cut 3 bases from V and 6 bases from J, with 12 bases between. The CDR3 consists of 13 residues. The CDR3 region is CASSLAGVGEQYV. In DNA form, the CDR3 reads TGTGCCAGCAGCTTGGCAGGGGTGGGCGAGCAGTACGTC.

The rearrangement uses TRBV6-1 and TRBJ1-4, with 9 bases matching TRBD1. The CDR3 is 16 amino acids. Germline V CDR1 and CDR2: MNHNS, SASEGT. V shed 2 bases, J shed 5 bases, and the junction held 6 bases outside the gene matches. Here the CDR3 reads CASSERPTGGNEKLFF. The CDR3 DNA follows: TGTGCCAGCAGTGAACGTCCGACAGGGGGAAATGAAAAACTGTTTTTT.

CDR3 sequence (DNA): TGTGCCAGCAGCACTAATTCACTAAATACGCAGTATTTT. It translates to CASSTNSLNTQYF. The rearrangement links TRBV12-3 or TRBV12-4 to TRBJ2-3; D remains unclear. The CDR3 is 13 amino acids. Trimming shortened V by 6 bases and J by 7 bases, and 14 bases separated the two germline ends.

V and J are TRBV5-1 and TRBJ2-7; 8 nucleotides agree with TRBD2. Germline CDR1 is SGHRS and CDR2 is YFSETQ. V shed 0 bases, J shed 7 bases, and the junction held 6 bases outside the gene matches. CDR3 length: 14 residues. The CDR3 sequence: CASSLVAGPGEQYV. The CDR3 coding sequence is TGCGCCAGCAGCTTGGTAGCGGGGCCAGGGGAGCAGTACGTC.

The chain carries TRBV5-3 and TRBJ1-1, with D possibly TRBD1 on 5 matching bases. TRBV5-3 is placed among ORFs of uncertain function. The CDR3 length is 15 residues. V was cut by 5 bases and J by 0 bases, with 14 bases left in between. The DNA for the CDR3 is TGTGCCAGAAGGCCAGACAGACACATGAACACTGAAGCTTTCTTT. It codes for CARRPDRHMNTEAFF.

This chain joins TRBV15 and TRBJ2-7, with D perhaps TRBD1 or TRBD2 (5 bases each). V dropped 0 bases and J dropped 6 bases, with 6 bases sitting between them. Germline values: CDR1 LNHNV, CDR2 YYDKDF (reference sequence). This CDR3 has 12 residues. The CDR3 reads CATSREGVEQYV. DNA of the CDR3: TGTGCCACCAGCAGAGAGGGGGTCGAGCAGTACGTC.